The clone carrying this T cell receptor (beta chain) has more than one count but fewer than ten. The V end was cut by 3 bases, the J end by 6 bases, with 21 bases between. The germline V gene has CDR1 SEHNR and CDR2 FQNEAQ (reference sequence). CDR3 size: 17 residues. Amplification yielded TCR beta CDR3 regions, with RNA transcripts as the source. A first-round RT-PCR of the TCR CDR3 used the HTBI primer set. Each CDR3 protein gets one entry after TCRdb re-called the multiplex PCR reads with MiXCR. The table has hundreds of thousands of distinct CDR3 sequences, about a sixth seen once. The data originate from a study of T cells in Graves' hyperthyroidism and ophthalmopathy.

The chain couples TRBV7-9 to TRBJ2-1; D gene uncertain. The source is a woman aged 18-29 years with Graves' hyperthyroidism that later progressed to Graves' ophthalmopathy. Sequencing was done on a sample of blood. CDR3 region: CASSLPPLVPLLNEQFF. CDR3 DNA sequence: TGTGCCAGCAGCTTGCCCCCCCTAGTCCCTCTCCTCAATGAGCAGTTCTTC.